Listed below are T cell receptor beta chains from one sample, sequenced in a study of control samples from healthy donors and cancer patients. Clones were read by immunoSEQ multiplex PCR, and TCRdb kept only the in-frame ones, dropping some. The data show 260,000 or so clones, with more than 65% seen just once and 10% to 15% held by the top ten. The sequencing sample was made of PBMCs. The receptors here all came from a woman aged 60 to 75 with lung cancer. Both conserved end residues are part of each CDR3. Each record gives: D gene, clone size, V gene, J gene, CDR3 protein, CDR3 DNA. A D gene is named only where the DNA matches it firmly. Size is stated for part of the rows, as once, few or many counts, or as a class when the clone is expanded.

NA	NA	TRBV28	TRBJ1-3	CASSSFVAGNTIYF	TGTGCCAGCAGTTCCTTCGTTGCTGGAAACACCATATATTTT
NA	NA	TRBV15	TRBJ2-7	CATSRVDLSINEQYF	TGTGCCACCAGCCGGGTCGACCTCTCGATAAACGAGCAGTACTTC
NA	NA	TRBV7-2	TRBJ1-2	CASSLGFASTYYGYTF	TGTGCCAGCAGCTTAGGTTTTGCCAGCACCTACTATGGCTACACCTTC
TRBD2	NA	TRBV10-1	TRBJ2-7	CASSSGGTYEQYF	TGCGCCAGCAGCAGCGGGGGGACCTACGAGCAGTACTTC
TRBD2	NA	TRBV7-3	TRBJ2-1	CASSPRTSDYNEQFF	TGTGCCAGCAGCCCCCGGACTAGCGATTACAATGAGCAGTTCTTC
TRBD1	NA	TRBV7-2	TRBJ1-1	CASSISGTGVTEAFF	TGTGCCAGCAGCATCTCCGGGACAGGGGTCACTGAAGCTTTCTTT
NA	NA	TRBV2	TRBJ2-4	CASSVEVAKNIQYF	TGTGCCAGCAGCGTCGAGGTAGCCAAAAACATTCAGTACTTC
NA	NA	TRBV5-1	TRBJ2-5	CASTSQQGGLETQYF	TGCGCCAGCACCTCCCAACAAGGGGGACTAGAGACCCAGTACTTC
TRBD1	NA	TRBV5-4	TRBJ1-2	CASSRDRVGYGYTF	TGTGCCAGCAGCCGGGACAGGGTGGGGTATGGCTACACCTTC
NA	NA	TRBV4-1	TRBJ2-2	CASSRDTADTGELFF	TGCGCCAGCAGCCGAGACACCGCGGACACCGGGGAGCTGTTTTTT
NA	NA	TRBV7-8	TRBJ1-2	CASSPTGYFYGYTF	TGTGCCAGCAGCCCCACAGGTTACTTCTATGGCTACACCTTC
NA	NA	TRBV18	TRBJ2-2	CASSPRAGTNTGELFF	TGTGCCAGCTCACCACGTGCGGGGACGAACACCGGGGAGCTGTTTTTT
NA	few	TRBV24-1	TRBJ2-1	CATREGGDSNEQFF	TGTGCCACCAGGGAGGGGGGGGACTCGAATGAGCAGTTCTTC
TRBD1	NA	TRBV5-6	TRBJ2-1	CASSNGQGPYNEQFF	TGTGCCAGCAGCAACGGACAGGGACCCTACAATGAGCAGTTCTTC
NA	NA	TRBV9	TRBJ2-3	CASSVIASTDTQYF	TGTGCCAGCAGCGTAATAGCTAGCACAGATACGCAGTATTTT
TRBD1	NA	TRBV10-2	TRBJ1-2	CASSESTGVNYGYTF	TGCGCCAGCAGTGAGTCTACAGGGGTTAACTATGGCTACACCTTC
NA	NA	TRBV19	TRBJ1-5	CASSIRRVNQPQHF	TGTGCCAGTAGTATTCGGCGGGTCAATCAGCCCCAGCATTTT
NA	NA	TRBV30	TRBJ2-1	CAWRAREASSYNEQFF	TGTGCCTGGAGGGCCCGGGAAGCGAGCTCCTACAATGAGCAGTTCTTC
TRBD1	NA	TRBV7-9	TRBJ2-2	CASSPSGRGRGTGELFF	TGTGCCAGCAGCCCATCCGGCAGGGGGCGAGGCACCGGGGAGCTGTTTTTT
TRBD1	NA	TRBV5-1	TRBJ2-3	CASSSGTGNLDTQYF	TGCGCCAGCAGCTCCGGGACAGGGAATCTAGATACGCAGTATTTT
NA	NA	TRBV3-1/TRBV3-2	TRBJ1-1	CASSPYGSWNTEAFF	TGTGCCAGCAGCCCCTACGGGAGCTGGAACACTGAAGCTTTCTTT
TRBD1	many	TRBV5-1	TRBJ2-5	CASSLQDREETQYF	TGCGCCAGCAGCCTCCAGGACAGGGAGGAGACCCAGTACTTC
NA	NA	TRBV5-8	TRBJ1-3	CASSLASPDRSGNTIYF	TGTGCCAGCAGCTTGGCCTCCCCGGACCGATCTGGAAACACCATATATTTT
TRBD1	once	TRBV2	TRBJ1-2	CASKAKTGTVIYGYTF	TGTGCCTCAAAGGCCAAAACCGGGACAGTAATTTATGGCTACACCTTC
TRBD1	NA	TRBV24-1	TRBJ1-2	CATSDSQPGGYGYTF	TGTGCCACCAGTGATTCCCAACCAGGGGGCTATGGCTACACCTTC
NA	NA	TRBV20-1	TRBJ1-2	CSASRGNYGYTF	TGCAGTGCTAGTCGCGGGAACTATGGCTACACCTTC
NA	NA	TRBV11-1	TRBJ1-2	CASSASPGTTYGYTF	TGTGCCAGCAGCGCCTCCCCCGGGACAACTTATGGCTACACCTTC
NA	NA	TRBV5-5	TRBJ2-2	CASSQTPYDTGELFF	TGTGCCAGCAGCCAGACACCCTACGACACCGGGGAGCTGTTTTTT
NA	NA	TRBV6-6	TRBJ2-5	CASRNRTPKETQYF	TGTGCCAGCAGAAACAGGACCCCTAAAGAGACCCAGTACTTC
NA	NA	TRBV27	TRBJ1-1	CASSFPEGEAFF	TGTGCCAGCAGTTTCCCAGAGGGTGAAGCTTTCTTT
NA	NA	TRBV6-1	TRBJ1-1	CASSESGGTEAFF	TGTGCCAGCAGTGAATCGGGCGGCACTGAAGCTTTCTTT
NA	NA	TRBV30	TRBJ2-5	CAWSVLGGSETQYF	TGTGCCTGGAGTGTACTTGGGGGGTCGGAGACCCAGTACTTC
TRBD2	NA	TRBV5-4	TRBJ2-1	CASSIPTSASYNEQFF	TGTGCCAGCAGCATCCCCACTAGCGCCTCCTACAATGAGCAGTTCTTC
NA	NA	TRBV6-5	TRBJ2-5	CASSYSSGAGGETQYF	TGTGCCAGCAGTTACTCGAGTGGCGCGGGTGGGGAGACCCAGTACTTC
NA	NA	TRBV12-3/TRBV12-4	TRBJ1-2	CASRPDLGAF	TGTGCCAGCAGACCCGACCTAGGAGCCTTC
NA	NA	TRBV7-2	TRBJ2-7	CASSFRTDHEQYF	TGTGCCAGCAGCTTTAGGACAGATCATGAGCAGTACTTC
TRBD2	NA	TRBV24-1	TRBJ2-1	CATSDAAGLFYNEQFF	TGTGCCACCAGTGATGCAGCGGGACTCTTCTACAATGAGCAGTTCTTC
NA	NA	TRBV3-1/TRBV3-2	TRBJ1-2	CASSPTPGSLLSAYGYTF	TGTGCCAGCAGTCCCACACCGGGGTCCCTGCTATCGGCCTATGGCTACACCTTC
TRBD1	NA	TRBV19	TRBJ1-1	CASRSMGTGVGGNTEAFF	TGTGCCAGTAGATCCATGGGGACAGGGGTCGGTGGGAACACTGAAGCTTTCTTT
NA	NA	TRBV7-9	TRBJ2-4	CASSPVGGAIIQYF	TGTGCCAGCAGCCCCGTTGGGGGGGCAATCATTCAGTACTTC
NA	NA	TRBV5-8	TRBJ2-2	CASSRNLNTGELFF	TGTGCCAGCAGCCGAAACCTGAACACCGGGGAGCTGTTTTTT
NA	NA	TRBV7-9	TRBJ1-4	CASSLVFQGGEKLFF	TGTGCCAGCAGCTTAGTTTTCCAGGGTGGTGAAAAACTGTTTTTT
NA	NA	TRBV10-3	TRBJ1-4	CAISEQQGEEKLFF	TGTGCCATCAGTGAGCAACAGGGTGAGGAAAAACTGTTTTTT
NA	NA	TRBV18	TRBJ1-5	CASSPATGAVSNQPQHF	TGTGCCAGCTCACCAGCGACAGGAGCCGTAAGCAATCAGCCCCAGCATTTT
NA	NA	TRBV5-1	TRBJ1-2	CASSFDSNYGYTF	TGCGCCAGCAGCTTCGACAGTAACTATGGCTACACCTTC